The clone carrying this T cell receptor beta chain has just a few counts. The antigen is unknown. These data come from a study of T cells in Graves' hyperthyroidism and ophthalmopathy. Findings and caveats of the study: Most clonotypes that expanded in the thyroid above 0.001 also showed up in blood. Separating ophthalmopathy from stable hyperthyroidism was achieved by a 13 V-J model.

Ophthalmopathy patients had Clinical Activity Score at least 3, NOSPECS grade at least 4, duration under 3 months. PBMCs were collected from an approximately 9.3 ml volume of fresh peripheral blood. RNA transcripts provided the source from which TCR beta CDR3 regions were amplified. Carried out on the TCR CDR3, a first-round RT-PCR used the HTBI primer set. From the multiplex PCR reads, TCRdb called clonotypes with MiXCR, one entry per CDR3 protein. Of hundreds of thousands of distinct CDR3 sequences in the sample, about 14% were seen once. V was clipped by 5 bases and J by 1 base; unmatched bases: 13. The CDR3 extends over 18 amino acids. Looked up from germline, CDR1 is SGHTA and CDR2 is FQGTGA.

The clonotype comes from a woman aged 45-60 years with Graves' ophthalmopathy. The sequenced sample was blood. The chain combines TRBV7-3 with TRBJ2-2; 7 bases map to TRBD1. This CDR3 reads CASSPTARTGGNTGELFF. DNA of the CDR3: TGTGCCAGCAGCCCCACCGCCCGGACAGGTGGGAACACCGGGGAGCTGTTTTTT. Together with reference TRBV7-3 and TRBJ2-2, the CDR3 gives the full variable domain: GAGVSQTPSNKVTEKGKYVELRCDPISGHTALYWYRQSLGQGPEFLIYFQGTGAADDSGLPNDRFFAVRPEGSVSTLKIQRTERGDSAVYLCASSPTARTGGNTGELFFGEGSRLTVL.